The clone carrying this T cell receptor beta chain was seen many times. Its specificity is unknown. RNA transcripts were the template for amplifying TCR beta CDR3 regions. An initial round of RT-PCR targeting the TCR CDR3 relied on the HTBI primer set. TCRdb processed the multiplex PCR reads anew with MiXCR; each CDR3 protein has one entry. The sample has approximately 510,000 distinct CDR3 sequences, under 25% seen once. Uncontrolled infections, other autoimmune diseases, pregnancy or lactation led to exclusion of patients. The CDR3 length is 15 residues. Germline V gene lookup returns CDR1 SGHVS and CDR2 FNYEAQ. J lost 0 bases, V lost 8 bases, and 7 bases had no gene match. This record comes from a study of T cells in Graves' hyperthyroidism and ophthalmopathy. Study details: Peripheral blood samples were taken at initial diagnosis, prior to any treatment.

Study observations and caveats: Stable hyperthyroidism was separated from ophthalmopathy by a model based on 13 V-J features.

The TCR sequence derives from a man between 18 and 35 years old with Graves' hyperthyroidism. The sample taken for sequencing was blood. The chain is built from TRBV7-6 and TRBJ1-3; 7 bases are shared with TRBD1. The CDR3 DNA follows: TGTGCCAGCCGCCGGCGGGACAGCTCTGGAAACACCATATATTTT. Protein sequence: CASRRRDSSGNTIYF.